Listed below are T cell receptor beta chains from one sample, sequenced in a study of blood T cell repertoires in COVID-19. TCRdb's table, derived via immunoSEQ multiplex PCR, lists solely in-frame clones and lacks some. The table shows roughly 75,000 clones, with less than 85% occurring only once. Sequenced input: peripheral blood. The receptor source for this set is a human donor with acute or convalescent COVID-19. The donor label of this sample is uncertain. Both conserved end residues are part of each CDR3. Each record gives: D gene, clone size, J gene, V gene, CDR3 DNA, CDR3 protein. D genes are given only for firm matches. Only some rows state a clone size, as once, few, many or a class for expanded clones.

>-|few|TRBJ1-3|TRBV9
TGTGCCAGCAGCTCCACAGGCTCTGGAAACACCATATATTTT
CASSSTGSGNTIYF
>TRBD1|-|TRBJ1-4|TRBV18
TGTGCCAGCTCACCGGAGGACAGGGGGGATGAAAAACTGTTTTTT
CASSPEDRGDEKLFF
>TRBD1|-|TRBJ1-6|TRBV27
TGTGCCAGCAGTTTCGGGACAGTGCGTAACTCACCCCTCCACTTT
CASSFGTVRNSPLHF
>-|-|TRBJ2-2|TRBV5-1
TGCGCCAGCAGCCCCCCGTCTGACACCGGGGAGCTGTTTTTT
CASSPPSDTGELFF
>-|once|TRBJ1-2|TRBV6-6
TGTGCCAGCAGGCCGGACAGTGGCTATGGCTACACCTTC
CASRPDSGYGYTF
>-|-|TRBJ1-2|TRBV10-3
TGTGCCATCAGTGTTGGAGGGACGGGCTACACCTTC
CAISVGGTGYTF
>-|-|TRBJ1-3|TRBV4-2
TGTGCCAGCAGCGCCCTCAAAGACGGGACACTCTCTGGAAACACCATATATTTT
CASSALKDGTLSGNTIYF
>-|-|TRBJ1-5|TRBV24-1
TGTGCCACCAGTGCACAGGATAGCAATCAGCCCCAGCATTTT
CATSAQDSNQPQHF
>TRBD1|-|TRBJ1-6|TRBV7-8
TGTGCCAGCAGCAAAGAACCGGGACAGGGTTATTCACCCCTCCACTTT
CASSKEPGQGYSPLHF
>-|once|TRBJ1-2|TRBV28
TGTGCCAGCAGTTTTGCCGGACAGAACTATGGCTACACCTTC
CASSFAGQNYGYTF
>-|few|TRBJ1-5|TRBV21-1
TGTGCCAGCGTGGAAACAGGGGCCTATAGCAATCAGCCCCAGCATTTT
CASVETGAYSNQPQHF
>-|-|TRBJ1-6|TRBV7-9
TGTGCCAGCAGCCTACTACAGGATAATTCACCCCTCCACTTT
CASSLLQDNSPLHF
>TRBD2|once|TRBJ2-3|TRBV2
TGTGCCAGCAGCTCTAGCGGAGATACGCAGTATTTT
CASSSSGDTQYF
>TRBD2|-|TRBJ2-3|TRBV5-5
TGTGCCAGCAATCTAGTGAGCGGGGGTTTCACAGATACGCAGTATTTT
CASNLVSGGFTDTQYF
>-|-|TRBJ2-2|TRBV5-4
TGTGCCAGCAGCTTGGGGCGGGGCACCGGGGAGCTGTTTTTT
CASSLGRGTGELFF
>-|-|TRBJ2-1|TRBV6-4
TGTGCCAGCAGCAGAGGGAGCGATAGCTCCTACAATGAGCAGTTCTTC
CASSRGSDSSYNEQFF
>-|-|TRBJ1-1|TRBV29-1
TGCAGCGTAGTACAAGGGAGGAAAGCTTTCTTT
CSVVQGRKAFF
>-|-|TRBJ2-3|TRBV4-3
TGCGCCAGCAGCCAAGTCAGCGGAGGTGATACGCAGTATTTT
CASSQVSGGDTQYF
>TRBD1|-|TRBJ1-1|TRBV3-1/TRBV3-2
TGTGCCAGCAGCCGGACAGGGGGGACTGAAGCTTTCTTT
CASSRTGGTEAFF
>TRBD1|-|TRBJ2-7|TRBV7-2
TGTGCCAGCAGCTCCCTTCCAGGGGGCTACGAGCAGTACTTC
CASSSLPGGYEQYF
>TRBD2|once|TRBJ2-3|TRBV29-1
TGCAGCGTTGTCTCTAGCGGGAATCGTGCAGATACGCAGTATTTT
CSVVSSGNRADTQYF
>-|-|TRBJ1-6|TRBV6-2/TRBV6-3
TGTGCCAGCAGTGTTCGAGGGTCACCCCTCCACTTT
CASSVRGSPLHF
>TRBD1|-|TRBJ2-7|TRBV19
TGTGCCAGTAGTAAGATTCAGGGGGATCGGTTCTCCTACGAGCAGTACTTC
CASSKIQGDRFSYEQYF
>TRBD2|-|TRBJ2-1|TRBV7-2
TGTGCCAGCAGCCGTGGGTCTAGCGGGGGTCTAGGGGAGCAGTTCTTC
CASSRGSSGGLGEQFF
>-|-|TRBJ1-5|TRBV9
TGTGCCAGCAGCGTTAAGGGAGCCCGAGTTCAGCCCCAGCATTTT
CASSVKGARVQPQHF
>TRBD2|-|TRBJ2-3|TRBV5-4
TGTGCCAGCAGCTTGGGGGGACTAGCGGGAGGGCAAGATACGCAGTATTTT
CASSLGGLAGGQDTQYF
>TRBD1|-|TRBJ1-1|TRBV29-1
TGCAGCGCTGACCCTGACAGGGGCGGCACTGAAGCTTTCTTT
CSADPDRGGTEAFF
>TRBD1|few|TRBJ1-1|TRBV29-1
TGCAGCGTTCTGGACAGGGGGCTAGGGACTGAAGCTTTCTTT
CSVLDRGLGTEAFF
>TRBD1|medium-sized|TRBJ1-5|TRBV15
TGTGCCACCAGCAGAGATAGGGACAGGGGGCTTCAGCCCCAGCATTTT
CATSRDRDRGLQPQHF
>-|few|TRBJ1-2|TRBV29-1
TGCAGCGTTAGAGCCTCGGTGGGCGGCTACACCTTC
CSVRASVGGYTF
>TRBD2|-|TRBJ2-1|TRBV7-3
TGTGCCAGCAGCTTGGCTAGCGGGAGGGGTGAGCAGTTCTTC
CASSLASGRGEQFF
>TRBD1|-|TRBJ1-6|TRBV5-1
TGCGCCAGCAGCTTGGAAGGGGGCGCGAATTCACCCCTCCACTTT
CASSLEGGANSPLHF
>-|-|TRBJ1-4|TRBV5-1
TGCGCCAGCAGCTTGAACAGCAGGGGTGAAAAACTGTTTTTT
CASSLNSRGEKLFF
>TRBD2|-|TRBJ2-3|TRBV28
TGTGCCAGCAGTTTCACCGGGACTAGCGGGGGGACGAGAGATACGCAGTATTTT
CASSFTGTSGGTRDTQYF
>-|-|TRBJ2-5|TRBV6-5
TGTGCCAGCAGGGACATCCCTTTCCAAGAGACCCAGTACTTC
CASRDIPFQETQYF
>-|-|TRBJ1-1|TRBV7-8
TGTGCCAGCAGCTTAGGGAGTGGGAACACTGAAGCTTTCTTT
CASSLGSGNTEAFF
>TRBD1|many|TRBJ2-7|TRBV28
TGTGCCAGCAGACCTAACAGGGGGCAAGGCTACGAGCAGTACTTC
CASRPNRGQGYEQYF
>-|-|TRBJ1-2|TRBV2
TGTGCCAGCAGTGAAGCGCGGGGTGGCTACACCTTC
CASSEARGGYTF
>TRBD1|-|TRBJ1-1|TRBV18
TGTGCCAGCTCACCACGGACAGGGGGCACTGAAGCTTTCTTT
CASSPRTGGTEAFF
>TRBD2|-|TRBJ2-1|TRBV7-2
TGTGCCAGCAGCTTAGGACGAGGCGGGGGGTCCTACAATGAGCAGTTCTTC
CASSLGRGGGSYNEQFF
>TRBD1|-|TRBJ1-1|TRBV7-9
TGTGCCAGCAGCTCTCAGGGGGCAATCACTGAAGCTTTCTTT
CASSSQGAITEAFF